Described below is a single TCR beta chain sequence and its context. The V end was cut by 8 bases, the J end by 4 bases, with 14 bases between. Germline CDR1 is SNHLY and CDR2 is FYNNEI. The length of the CDR3 is 13 residues. Sequenced by immunoSEQ multiplex PCR; TCRdb stores in-frame clones only, minus some. The sample shows about 140,000 clones, roughly 90% of them seen only once. This record comes from a study of blood T cell repertoires in COVID-19. Whole-study context: Italy, Spain and the United States were the sources of the convalescent and acute COVID-19 samples. PBMCs, B-cell-depleted T cells, or T cells provided the cDNA or gDNA that made up the material.

The V gene is TRBV2, the J gene TRBJ1-2; D gene uncertain. The clonotype was recovered from a man in his 70s with acute or convalescent COVID-19. The sample was peripheral blood. This CDR3 reads CASGLGGSYGYTF. The CDR3 DNA is TGTGCCAGCGGGTTAGGCGGGTCCTATGGCTACACCTTC.